This T cell receptor beta chain was obtained from a study of T-cell reconstitution after alpha-beta-depleted transplantation in children (dated by TCRdb to 2016 to 2018). Regarding the research as a whole: The study quantitatively tracked T-cell immune reconstitution after TCRalphabeta/CD19-depleted allogeneic hematopoietic cell transplantation in children using TCR repertoire profiling.

The library was produced with PCR. The sequencing machine was an Illumina HiSeq 2500. To normalize quantification of the TCRbeta repertoire, the TCR libraries were built with molecular barcoding that relied on unique molecular identifiers. TCRdb reworked the public reads: Q25 trimming with fastp, MiXCR clone assembly, productive beta chains retained. Each CDR3 protein gets just one entry, which takes the most common genes and DNA from the rows behind it. The sample profile shows hundreds of thousands of distinct CDR3 sequences; roughly 13% of them were found once. 2.2% of the sample is in the top ten clones. Based on the germline V gene, the CDR1 and CDR2 sequences are SGHAT and FQNNGV. Its CDR3 holds 15 amino acids, cysteine through phenylalanine. Just the 45-base CDR3 DNA is kept, in frame starting at base 1. Compared with germline, V lacks 2 bases and J lacks 4 bases; bases without a gene match: 6.

As regards this clonotype: There is no known antigen for this receptor. The record has no base qualities; no much larger clone is one base away.

Read against the paper, the sample's treatment or condition label means: allogeneic hematopoietic cell transplantation with graft depleted of TCRalphabeta T cells and CD19 B cells. Transplant recipients were children who received TCRalphabeta/CD19-depleted allogeneic hematopoietic cell grafts. The research as a whole found: The frequencies of hyperexpanded clones fell over the following months, and after one year, T-cell counts and TCRbeta diversity were mostly attributed to newly produced T cells. About two months after transplant, the apparently early recovery of alphabetaT-cell counts reportedly depended on just several hundred clones that had expanded rapidly and came from non-depleted graft cells. In some patients, the high TCRbeta diversity seen at day 60 was put down to recipient T cells and intrathymic progenitors that had survived conditioning.

The chain is made from TRBV11-2 and TRBJ1-2, with 8 middle bases fitting TRBD1. This specimen was PBMCs, mostly from graft donor cells, taken 360 days after TCRalphabeta/CD19-depleted stem cell transplant. The TCR comes from a male patient aged 10 to 17 who had a stem cell transplant for acute myeloid leukemia, so the T cells may come from the graft donor. The bases are TGTGCCAGCAGCTTACACAGGGGGGAGAGCTATGGCTACACCTTC. Translated, it reads CASSLHRGESYGYTF. With the portions outside the CDR3 filled from the reference TRBV11-2 and TRBJ1-2 genes, the complete variable region becomes EAGVAQSPRYKIIEKRQSVAFWCNPISGHATLYWYQQILGQGPKLLIQFQNNGVVDDSQLPKDRFSAERLKGVDSTLKIQPAKLEDSAVYLCASSLHRGESYGYTFGSGTRLTVV.